A selection of T cell receptor beta chains follows, all from one sample in a study of cytomegalovirus exposure and HLA in healthy donors. Produced via immunoSEQ multiplex PCR; TCRdb's table is partial and in-frame only. The sample shows some 170,000 clones, 85% of them seen only once. The specimen sequenced was PBMCs. The source of these receptors is a young man in good health and CMV-seropositive. Both conserved end residues are part of each CDR3. The order of the fields is D gene, clone size, J gene, V gene, CDR3 DNA, CDR3 protein. D genes are given only for firm matches. Not every row has a clone size; where given, it reads once, few, many or a size class.

>NA|NA|TRBJ1-1|TRBV5-1
TGCGCCAGCAGCTTGGGGAGTTTTGAAGCTTTCTTT
CASSLGSFEAFF
>NA|NA|TRBJ2-5|TRBV9
TGTGCCAGCAGCGTAGGGGGACTGGGGGGAACGGAGACCCAGTACTTC
CASSVGGLGGTETQYF
>TRBD1|NA|TRBJ1-2|TRBV30
TGTGCCTGGAGTGGGGACAGGGCCCATGGCTACACCTTC
CAWSGDRAHGYTF
>NA|NA|TRBJ1-5|TRBV21-1
TGTGCCAGCAGCAAGGGGGCGGGTCAGCCCCAGCATTTT
CASSKGAGQPQHF
>TRBD2|NA|TRBJ2-2|TRBV6-5
TGTGCCAGCAGTGCGACTAGCGGGTACACCGGGGAGCTGTTTTTT
CASSATSGYTGELFF
>TRBD2|many|TRBJ2-7|TRBV7-6
TGTGCCAGCAGCTCCCAACTAGCGGGCGCCTACGAGCAGTACTTC
CASSSQLAGAYEQYF
>TRBD2|once|TRBJ2-5|TRBV14
TGTGCCAGCAGCCCTAGCGGGGGGCCCCTGTACCAAGAGACCCAGTACTTC
CASSPSGGPLYQETQYF
>TRBD1|NA|TRBJ1-3|TRBV6-5
TGTGCCAGCAGTTCCTCCGGGACAGGGTTGAACACCATATATTTT
CASSSSGTGLNTIYF
>TRBD2|NA|TRBJ2-3|TRBV19
TGTGCCAGTAGTATGAGCCTAGCGGGGATATCCAGCACAGATACGCAGTATTTT
CASSMSLAGISSTDTQYF
>TRBD1|NA|TRBJ2-5|TRBV27
TGTGCCAGCAGTTTATTGGGGACAGGAAACCAAGAGACCCAGTACTTC
CASSLLGTGNQETQYF
>NA|NA|TRBJ2-7|TRBV5-6
TGTGCCAGCAGCTTGGGTCTTTTTTTGGACAGAACCTACGAGCAGTACTTC
CASSLGLFLDRTYEQYF
>NA|NA|TRBJ2-1|TRBV9
TGTGCCAGCAGTCTCGGGGTATCCTACAATGAGCAGTTCTTC
CASSLGVSYNEQFF
>NA|NA|TRBJ1-2|TRBV6-6
TGTGCCAGCAGCCTTGGCCCGGGTGGCTACACCTTC
CASSLGPGGYTF
>TRBD2|NA|TRBJ2-2|TRBV29-1
TGCAGCGTGGCCCGAGCGGGGGTGGGGACCGGGGAGCTGTTTTTT
CSVARAGVGTGELFF
>NA|NA|TRBJ2-7|TRBV2
TGTGCCAGCAGGGCCCGGGACTTTGCCGAGCAGTACTTC
CASRARDFAEQYF
>NA|once|TRBJ2-5|TRBV18
TGTGCCAGCTCACCAGATTACTACACGACGGAGACCCAGTACTTC
CASSPDYYTTETQYF
>TRBD2|NA|TRBJ2-3|TRBV5-1
TGCGCCAGCAGCGACCCGACTAGCGGGAGGGCAGATACGCAGTATTTT
CASSDPTSGRADTQYF
>TRBD1|NA|TRBJ1-2|TRBV27
TGTGCCAGCAGTCCCGGGACAGGGGGCGGGAGTGGCTACACCTTC
CASSPGTGGGSGYTF
>NA|once|TRBJ2-1|TRBV7-3
TGTGCCAGCAGCTTAAAGGTTCGGGGTGAGCAGTTCTTC
CASSLKVRGEQFF
>NA|NA|TRBJ2-5|TRBV4-3
TGCGCCAGCAGCCAAGGGACTATTCAAGAGACCCAGTACTTC
CASSQGTIQETQYF
>NA|NA|TRBJ2-5|TRBV7-2
TGTGCCAGCAGCTTGAGCCCTGTTGCCCAGTACTTC
CASSLSPVAQYF
>NA|NA|TRBJ1-5|TRBV9
TGTGCCAGCAGCGTGGGGATCGGGACAAAGCCCCAGCATTTT
CASSVGIGTKPQHF
>NA|NA|TRBJ2-5|TRBV19
TGTGCCAGTAGTCGGACTCATTACCAAGAGACCCAGTACTTC
CASSRTHYQETQYF
>TRBD2|NA|TRBJ2-1|TRBV5-1
TGCGCCAGCAGCTTGGTAGCGGGCCACTACAATGAGCAGTTCTTC
CASSLVAGHYNEQFF
>TRBD1|few|TRBJ1-2|TRBV7-2
TGTGCCAGCAGCATGGACAGGATGCTCTATGGCTACACCTTC
CASSMDRMLYGYTF
>TRBD1|NA|TRBJ1-1|TRBV7-3
TGTGCCAGCAGCTTAGGAGGCAGGGGGCGCGGGGGTTCAGCTTTCTTT
CASSLGGRGRGGSAFF
>TRBD1|NA|TRBJ2-3|TRBV9
TGTGCCAGCAGCGCCTTTGGGGACAGGGACACAGATACGCAGTATTTT
CASSAFGDRDTDTQYF
>NA|NA|TRBJ1-5|TRBV19
TGTGCCAGTAGCCCAGGGTGGGGCAATCAGCCCCAGCATTTT
CASSPGWGNQPQHF
>NA|NA|TRBJ1-1|TRBV12-5
TGTGCTAGTGCCCAAACAGGGCGGACTGAAGCTTTCTTT
CASAQTGRTEAFF
>NA|NA|TRBJ2-5|TRBV12-2
TGTGCAAGTCGCTTAGCCTCTGGACAGGGCCCGAGCGAGACCCAGTACTTC
CASRLASGQGPSETQYF
>NA|NA|TRBJ1-1|TRBV5-5
TGTGCCAGCAGCACCAGACCCACCACAGGGCCCACTGAAGCTTTCTTT
CASSTRPTTGPTEAFF
>NA|few|TRBJ1-6|TRBV2
TGTGCCAGCAGTGTCAGGGAGGCTTCACCCCTCCACTTT
CASSVREASPLHF
>TRBD2|NA|TRBJ2-7|TRBV27
TGTGCCAGCAGCGCAACTAGCGGGGGGGGCGCCGTGTACTTC
CASSATSGGGAVYF
>TRBD2|NA|TRBJ2-3|TRBV5-1
TGCGCCAGCAGCGTCGGGACTAGCGGGGGGGGGCAGTATTTT
CASSVGTSGGGQYF
>NA|NA|TRBJ1-5|TRBV6-5
TGTGCCAGCAGTTACCTACGGGACATAAATCAGCCCCAGCATTTT
CASSYLRDINQPQHF
>NA|once|TRBJ1-5|TRBV29-1
TGCAGCGTTGCGGGGGGGGGTGGTCAGCCCCAGCATTTT
CSVAGGGGQPQHF
>NA|NA|TRBJ1-5|TRBV19
TGTGCCAGTACCTTTGGGCAACATAGCAATCAGCCCCAGCATTTT
CASTFGQHSNQPQHF
>NA|NA|TRBJ2-3|TRBV5-8
TGTGCCAGCAGCTACGCGGGTGATACGCAGTATTTT
CASSYAGDTQYF
>TRBD1|NA|TRBJ1-5|TRBV30
TGTGCCTGGGGGGACAGGGCCGGACAGCCCCAGCATTTT
CAWGDRAGQPQHF
>TRBD2|NA|TRBJ2-1|TRBV9
TGTGCCAGCAGCGTGCTCGCGGGGGTCCAAAATGAGCAGTTCTTC
CASSVLAGVQNEQFF
>TRBD1|NA|TRBJ2-2|TRBV14
TGTGCCAGCAGCGCCCAGGGGGACCGTCACACCGGGGAGCTGTTTTTT
CASSAQGDRHTGELFF
>NA|NA|TRBJ2-3|TRBV5-4
TGTGCCAGCAGCTCAGGCTGGAATACGCAGTATTTT
CASSSGWNTQYF
>NA|NA|TRBJ1-2|TRBV27
TGTGCCAGCAGACCTACCGGGGGGGGAGGCTACACCTTC
CASRPTGGGGYTF
>TRBD1|NA|TRBJ2-1|TRBV19
TGTGCCAGTAGTATCCTCACAGGGGTTGGCGATGAGCAGTTCTTC
CASSILTGVGDEQFF
>NA|NA|TRBJ2-7|TRBV6-6
TGTGCCAGCAGTCGACCACAGGGCAGCTCCTACGAGCAGTACTTC
CASSRPQGSSYEQYF
>NA|NA|TRBJ1-5|TRBV7-2
TGTGCCAGCAGCTTAACTTCAGGGGCCGGTCAGCCCCAGCATTTT
CASSLTSGAGQPQHF
>NA|NA|TRBJ2-1|TRBV6-5
TGTGCCAGCAGTTACTCGAACGGGGTAGGCAATGAGCAGTTCTTC
CASSYSNGVGNEQFF
>NA|NA|TRBJ1-1|TRBV9
TGTGCCAGCAGCGGCACAGTGCAGGGTGAAGCTTTCTTT
CASSGTVQGEAFF
>NA|NA|TRBJ2-7|TRBV19
TGTGCCAGCCGAGAACACACAGGGACCCTTTCCTACGAGCAGTACTTC
CASREHTGTLSYEQYF
>TRBD1|once|TRBJ2-3|TRBV19
TGTGCCAGTAGTATTGGGACAGGACCCACAGATACGCAGTATTTT
CASSIGTGPTDTQYF
>TRBD1|NA|TRBJ1-5|TRBV4-1
TGCGCCAGCAGCCAACCGGGACAGGGGAACCAGCCCCAGCATTTT
CASSQPGQGNQPQHF
>TRBD1|NA|TRBJ2-2|TRBV4-1
TGCGCCAGCAGCCAAGTGGCTCAGACAGGGGGGAACACCGGGGAGCTGTTTTTT
CASSQVAQTGGNTGELFF
>NA|NA|TRBJ1-2|TRBV20-1
TGCAGTGCTAACTTCAGGGGCTACACCTTC
CSANFRGYTF
>TRBD2|NA|TRBJ2-1|TRBV5-1
TGCGCCAGCAGCTTATTAGCGGGGGGGTCCAATGAGCAGTTCTTC
CASSLLAGGSNEQFF
>NA|NA|TRBJ1-4|TRBV5-1
TGCGCCAGCAGCTTGATAAGGGGTAGTTCTAATGAAAAACTGTTTTTT
CASSLIRGSSNEKLFF
>NA|NA|TRBJ2-5|TRBV29-1
TGCAGCGTGCAGGGTTGGAAGACCCAGTACTTC
CSVQGWKTQYF
>NA|many|TRBJ1-5|TRBV7-2
TGTGCCAGCAGCCCCCTGATGGGTAGCGGGCAGCCCCAGCATTTT
CASSPLMGSGQPQHF
>TRBD2|NA|TRBJ2-1|TRBV4-1
TGCGCCAGCAGCCCAGGACTAGCGGGGTACTACAATGAGCAGTTCTTC
CASSPGLAGYYNEQFF
>NA|NA|TRBJ2-3|TRBV5-1
TGCGCCAGCAGCCCGGGCTGGGGGGAACGCACAGATACGCAGTATTTT
CASSPGWGERTDTQYF
>NA|NA|TRBJ1-2|TRBV5-1
TGCGCCAGCAGCTTGGTAGGCGGATTTAACTATGGCTACACCTTC
CASSLVGGFNYGYTF